Described below is a single TCR beta chain sequence and its context. Germline CDR1 and CDR2: MDHEN and SYDVKM. The CDR3 contains 15 residues. The J segment lost 2 bases and the V segment lost 5 bases, leaving 9 bases of the junction unmatched. Generated by immunoSEQ multiplex PCR, the TCRdb table keeps only in-frame clones and is missing some. Of about 52,000 clones listed, 90% to 95% are singletons. This sample was taken from a study of control samples from healthy donors and cancer patients. This TCR came from a man aged 30 to 45 in good health. The rearrangement links TRBV28 to TRBJ2-7; 7 bases are a match to TRBD2. The sample taken for sequencing was blood. In DNA, the CDR3 is TGTGCCAGCAGTGATACTAGCGTTCCTCCCTACGAGCAGTACTTC. This codes for CASSDTSVPPYEQYF.